The clone carrying this T cell receptor (beta chain) was counted ten times or more. The data belong to a study of T cells after yellow fever vaccination. This CDR3 spans 15 amino acids. With 2 bases clipped from V and 10 bases from J, the junction kept 5 bases outside the gene matches. Germline V gene lookup returns CDR1 SGHTA and CDR2 FQGNSA. A universal primer site and UMIs were added as TCR cDNA was made by 5'RACE template switching. TCRdb ran MiXCR on the 5' RACE reads and lists one entry per CDR3 protein. The sample has about 240,000 distinct CDR3 sequences, 6.9% seen once. Sequencing used CD4+ T cells sorted from PBMCs, obtained 15 days after the yellow fever booster vaccination. The genes are TRBV7-2 and TRBJ2-1; TRBD2 matches at 13 bases. The TCR comes from a man in his thirties or forties who received the YFV17D yellow fever vaccine. The CDR3 DNA is TGTGCCAGCAGCTTAATGGGACTAGCGGGAAGCGAGCAGTTCTTC. Translating gives CASSLMGLAGSEQFF.